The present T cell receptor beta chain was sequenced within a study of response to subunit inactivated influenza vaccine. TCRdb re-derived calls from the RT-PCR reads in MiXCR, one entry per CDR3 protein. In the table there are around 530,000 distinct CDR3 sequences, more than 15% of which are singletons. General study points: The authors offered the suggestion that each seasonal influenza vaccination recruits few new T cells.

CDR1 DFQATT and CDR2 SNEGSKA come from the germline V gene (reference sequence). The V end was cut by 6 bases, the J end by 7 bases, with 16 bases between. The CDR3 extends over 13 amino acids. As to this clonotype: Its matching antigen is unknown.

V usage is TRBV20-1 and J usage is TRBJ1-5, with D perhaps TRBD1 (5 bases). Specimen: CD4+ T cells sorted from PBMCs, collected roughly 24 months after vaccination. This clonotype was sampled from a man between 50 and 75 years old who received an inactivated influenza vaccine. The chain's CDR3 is CSATGTKGQPQHF. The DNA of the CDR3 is TGCAGTGCAACCGGGACGAAAGGGCAGCCCCAGCATTTT.